This T cell receptor (beta chain) originates from a study of blood T cells in healthy people across ages. For this clonotype: Its antigen is not identified.

Combining a sample-barcoded 5' primer with a J-beta primer mix, a second PCR ran for roughly 7 to 11 cycles. Every sample produced at least 3 million CDR3-containing paired-end reads. TCRdb redid the calling of the 5' RACE reads with MiXCR, one entry per CDR3 protein. Here the sample spans 1.5 million to 1.8 million distinct CDR3 sequences, about 45% being singletons. Study conclusions and caveats: It was found that TCR beta diversity correlated strongly with the percentage of naive T cells. Leaving the PBMCs unsorted stopped any conclusive comparison of naive versus antigen-experienced cells. Per-million-T-cell TCR beta diversity fell roughly linearly with age.

Germline CDR1 and CDR2: SEHNR and FQNEAQ (reference sequence). The CDR3 length is 17 residues. V was pared by 1 base and J by 5 bases, with 18 bases between. The clonotype was recovered from a woman aged 18 to 35 in good health. The material sequenced was blood. The rearrangement links TRBV7-9 to TRBJ2-1, with D perhaps TRBD2 (5 bases). The CDR3 nucleotides read TGTGCCAGCAGCTTAGACGGTTATCGGGGTGGCCACAATGAGCAGTTCTTC. Its protein product is CASSLDGYRGGHNEQFF. Combining the CDR3 with reference TRBV7-9 and TRBJ2-1 gives the whole variable domain DTGVSQNPRHKITKRGQNVTFRCDPISEHNRLYWYRQTLGQGPEFLTYFQNEAQLEKSRLLSDRFSAERPKGSFSTLEIQRTEQGDSAMYLCASSLDGYRGGHNEQFFGPGTRLTVL.